This is a list of T cell receptor beta chains from one sample in a study of a mutant IDH1 vaccine in newly diagnosed glioma. Some clones are missing from TCRdb's copy, which holds only in-frame ones; the method was immunoSEQ multiplex PCR. Here the sample spans tens of thousands of clones, about four fifths being singletons. This material consisted of PBMCs, taken from a glioma patient treated with radiotherapy, temozolomide or both. The receptors derive from a woman in her forties or fifties with glioma. Each CDR3 is given without its conserved first and last residue. Where a row states a size, it is once, few, many or the class of an expanded clone; other rows omit it.

>NA|TRBV30|TRBJ2-3
AWTVQMGRNTQY
>few|TRBV15|TRBJ1-2
ATSRDVAETGGYT
>NA|TRBV10-3|TRBJ2-7
AISESAVPREQY
>NA|TRBV5-6|TRBJ2-1
ASSLSLAGDEQF
>NA|TRBV5-6|TRBJ2-7
ASSFRGTYEQY
>NA|TRBV9|TRBJ2-3
ASSFQGAGDTQY
>NA|TRBV11-3|TRBJ2-1
ASSLDTFEQF
>NA|TRBV7-7|TRBJ2-5
ASSLADRETQY
>NA|TRBV4-1|TRBJ1-6
ASGHSLYNSPLH
>NA|TRBV6-5|TRBJ1-6
ASSPLPGNSPLH
>NA|TRBV5-1|TRBJ1-6
ASSSREGSPLH